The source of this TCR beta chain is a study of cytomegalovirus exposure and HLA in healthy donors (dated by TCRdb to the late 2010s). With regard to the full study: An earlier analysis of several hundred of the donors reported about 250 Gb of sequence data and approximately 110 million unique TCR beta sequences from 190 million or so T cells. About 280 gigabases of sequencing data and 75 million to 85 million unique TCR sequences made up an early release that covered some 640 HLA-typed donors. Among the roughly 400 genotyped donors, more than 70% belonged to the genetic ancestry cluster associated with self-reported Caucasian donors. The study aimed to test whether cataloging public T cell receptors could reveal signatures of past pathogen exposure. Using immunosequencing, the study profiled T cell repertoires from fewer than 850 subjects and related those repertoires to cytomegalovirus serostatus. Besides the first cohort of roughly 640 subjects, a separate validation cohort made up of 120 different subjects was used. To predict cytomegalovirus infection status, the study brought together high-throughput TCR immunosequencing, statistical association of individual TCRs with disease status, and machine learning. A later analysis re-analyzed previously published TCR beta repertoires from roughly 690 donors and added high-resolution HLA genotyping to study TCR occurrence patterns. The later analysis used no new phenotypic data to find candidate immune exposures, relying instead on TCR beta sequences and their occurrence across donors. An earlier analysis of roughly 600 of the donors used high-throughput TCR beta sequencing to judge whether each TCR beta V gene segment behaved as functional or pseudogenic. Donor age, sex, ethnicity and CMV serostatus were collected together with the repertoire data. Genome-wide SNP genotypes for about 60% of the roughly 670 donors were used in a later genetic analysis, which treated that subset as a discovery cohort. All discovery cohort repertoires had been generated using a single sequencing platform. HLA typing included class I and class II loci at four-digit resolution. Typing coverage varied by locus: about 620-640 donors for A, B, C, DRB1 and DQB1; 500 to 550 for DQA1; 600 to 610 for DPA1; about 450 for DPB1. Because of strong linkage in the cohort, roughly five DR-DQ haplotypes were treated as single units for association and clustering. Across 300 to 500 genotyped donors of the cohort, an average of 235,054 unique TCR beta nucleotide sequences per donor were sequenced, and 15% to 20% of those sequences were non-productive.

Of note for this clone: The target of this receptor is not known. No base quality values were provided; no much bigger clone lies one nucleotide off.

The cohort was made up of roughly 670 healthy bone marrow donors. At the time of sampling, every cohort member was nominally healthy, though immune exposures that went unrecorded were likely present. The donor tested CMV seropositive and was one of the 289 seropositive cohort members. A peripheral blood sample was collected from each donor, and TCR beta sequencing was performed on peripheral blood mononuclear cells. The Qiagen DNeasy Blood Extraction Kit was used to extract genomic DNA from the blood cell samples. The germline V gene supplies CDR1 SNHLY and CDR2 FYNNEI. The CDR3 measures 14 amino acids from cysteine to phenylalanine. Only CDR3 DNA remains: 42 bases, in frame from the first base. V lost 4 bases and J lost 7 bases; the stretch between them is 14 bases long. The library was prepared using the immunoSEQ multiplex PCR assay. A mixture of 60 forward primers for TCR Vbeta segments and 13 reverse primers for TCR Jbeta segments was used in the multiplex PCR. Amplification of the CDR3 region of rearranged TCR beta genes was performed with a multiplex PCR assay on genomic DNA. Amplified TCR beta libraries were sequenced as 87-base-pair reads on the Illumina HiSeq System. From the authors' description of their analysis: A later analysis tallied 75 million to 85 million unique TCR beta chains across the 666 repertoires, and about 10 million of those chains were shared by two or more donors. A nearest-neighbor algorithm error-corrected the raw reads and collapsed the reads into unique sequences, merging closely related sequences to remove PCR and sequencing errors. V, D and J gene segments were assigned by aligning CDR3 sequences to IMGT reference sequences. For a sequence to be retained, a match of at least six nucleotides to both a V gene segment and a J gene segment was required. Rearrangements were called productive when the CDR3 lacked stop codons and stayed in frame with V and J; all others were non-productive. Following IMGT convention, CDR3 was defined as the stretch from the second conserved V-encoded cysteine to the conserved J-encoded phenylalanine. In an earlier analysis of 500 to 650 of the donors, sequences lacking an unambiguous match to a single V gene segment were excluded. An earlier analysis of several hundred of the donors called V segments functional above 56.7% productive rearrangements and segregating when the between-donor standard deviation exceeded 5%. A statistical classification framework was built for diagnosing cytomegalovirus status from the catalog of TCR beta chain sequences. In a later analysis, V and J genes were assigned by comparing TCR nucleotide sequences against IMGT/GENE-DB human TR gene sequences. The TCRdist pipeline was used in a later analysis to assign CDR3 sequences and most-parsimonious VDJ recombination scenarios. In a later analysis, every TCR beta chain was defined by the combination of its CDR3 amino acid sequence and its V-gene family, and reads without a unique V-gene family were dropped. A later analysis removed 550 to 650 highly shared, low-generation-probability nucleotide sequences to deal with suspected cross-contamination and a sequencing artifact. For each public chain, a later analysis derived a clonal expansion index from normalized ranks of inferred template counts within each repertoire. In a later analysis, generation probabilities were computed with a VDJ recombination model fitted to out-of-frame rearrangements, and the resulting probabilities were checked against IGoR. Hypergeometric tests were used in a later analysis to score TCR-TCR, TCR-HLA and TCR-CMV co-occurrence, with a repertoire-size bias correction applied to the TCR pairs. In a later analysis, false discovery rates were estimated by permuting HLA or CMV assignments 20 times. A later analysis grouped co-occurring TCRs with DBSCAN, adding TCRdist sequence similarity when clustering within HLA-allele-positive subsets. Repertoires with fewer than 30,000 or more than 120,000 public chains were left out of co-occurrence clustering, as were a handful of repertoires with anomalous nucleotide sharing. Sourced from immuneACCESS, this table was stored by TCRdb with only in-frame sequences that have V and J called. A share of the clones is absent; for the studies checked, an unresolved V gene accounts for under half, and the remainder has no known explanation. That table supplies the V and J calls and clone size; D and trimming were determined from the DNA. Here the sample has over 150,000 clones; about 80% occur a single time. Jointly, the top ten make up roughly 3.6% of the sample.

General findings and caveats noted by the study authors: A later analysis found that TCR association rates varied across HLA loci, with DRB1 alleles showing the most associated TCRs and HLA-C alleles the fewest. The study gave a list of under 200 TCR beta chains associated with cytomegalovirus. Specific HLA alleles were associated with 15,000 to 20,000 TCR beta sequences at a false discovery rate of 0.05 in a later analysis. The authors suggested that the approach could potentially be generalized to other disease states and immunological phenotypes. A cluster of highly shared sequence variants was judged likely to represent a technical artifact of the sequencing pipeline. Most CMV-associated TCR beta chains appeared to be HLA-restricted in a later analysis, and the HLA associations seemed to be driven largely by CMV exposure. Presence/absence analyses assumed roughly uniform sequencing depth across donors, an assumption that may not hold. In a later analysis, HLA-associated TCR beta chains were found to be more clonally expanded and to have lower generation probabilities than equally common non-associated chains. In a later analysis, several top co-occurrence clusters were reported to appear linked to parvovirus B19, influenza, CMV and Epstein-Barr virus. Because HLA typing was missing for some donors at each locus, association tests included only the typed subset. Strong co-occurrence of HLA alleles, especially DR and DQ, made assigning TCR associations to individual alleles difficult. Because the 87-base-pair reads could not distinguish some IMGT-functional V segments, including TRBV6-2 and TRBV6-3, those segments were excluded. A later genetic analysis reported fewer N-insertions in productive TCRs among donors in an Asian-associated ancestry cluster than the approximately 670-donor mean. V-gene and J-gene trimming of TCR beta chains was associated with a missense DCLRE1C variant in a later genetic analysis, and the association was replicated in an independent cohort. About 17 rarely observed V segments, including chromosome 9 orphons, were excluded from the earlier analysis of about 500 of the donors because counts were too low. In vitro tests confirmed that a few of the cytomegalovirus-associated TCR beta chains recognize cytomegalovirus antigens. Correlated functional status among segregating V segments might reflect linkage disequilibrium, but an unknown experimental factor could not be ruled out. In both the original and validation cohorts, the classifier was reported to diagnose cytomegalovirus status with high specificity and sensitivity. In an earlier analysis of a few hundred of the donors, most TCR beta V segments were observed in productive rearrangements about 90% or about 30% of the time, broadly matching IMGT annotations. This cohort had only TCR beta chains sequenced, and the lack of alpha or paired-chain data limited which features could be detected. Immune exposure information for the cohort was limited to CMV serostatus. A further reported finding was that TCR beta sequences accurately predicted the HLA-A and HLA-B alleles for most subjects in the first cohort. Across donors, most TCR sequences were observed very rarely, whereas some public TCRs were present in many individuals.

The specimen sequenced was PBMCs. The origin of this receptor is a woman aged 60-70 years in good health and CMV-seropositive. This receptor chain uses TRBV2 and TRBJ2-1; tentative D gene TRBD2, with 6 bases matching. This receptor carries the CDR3 CASSGDWTLNEQFF. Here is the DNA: TGTGCCAGCAGTGGGGACTGGACCTTGAATGAGCAGTTCTTC.